This T cell receptor beta chain was identified during a study of blood T cell repertoires in COVID-19. Study as a whole: Whether acute or convalescent, the COVID-19 samples came from the United States, Italy and Spain. PBMCs, B-cell-depleted T cells, or T cells provided the cDNA or gDNA that made up the material.

Germline V gene sequence: CDR1 SGHAT, CDR2 FQDESV (reference sequence). The CDR3 contains 14 residues. J lost 9 bases, V lost 3 bases, and 7 bases had no gene match. Original handling: Reference gene primer amplification yielded estimated nucleated cell counts. Only in-frame clones appear in the TCRdb table, and some are missing; sequencing was by immunoSEQ multiplex PCR. V and J calls and clone size are copied from that table; D and trimming were computed from the DNA. The table has 120,000 to 150,000 clones, about nine tenths seen once; the top ten hold roughly 9.6%. The rearrangement joins TRBV11-1 to TRBJ2-1; 8 nucleotides line up with TRBD2. Sequenced material: peripheral blood. The clonotype was recovered from a woman over 75 with acute or convalescent COVID-19. The CDR3 coding sequence is TGTGCCAGCAGCTTGGCACGGGGGGGCCGTGAGCAGTTCTTC. This sequence encodes CASSLARGGREQFF.